The clone carrying this TCR beta chain occurred many times. The antigen is not known. These data originate in a study of T cell repertoires in cytomegalovirus infection. The wider study: CMV infection plus the matching HLA type was flagged by public TCR beta signatures. Findings and limits, study-wide: Adding up the frequency of public TCR beta families identified people who carried CMV plus the relevant HLA. Dominant in the ex vivo response were TCR beta clonotypes restricted by HLA-C and specific for CMV.

TCRdb processed the reads anew with MiXCR; each CDR3 protein has one entry. The sample lists around 74,000 distinct CDR3 sequences; 3.7% were seen once. Input material: PBMCs. This TCR was sampled from a human donor in good health (CMV status not recorded). Some clones in this sample may be carry-over from other donors' samples.

The CDR3 region is CASSLGPSGGAYNEQFF. The CDR3 DNA reads as TGTGCCAGCAGCTTAGGGCCTAGCGGGGGGGCGTACAATGAGCAGTTCTTC. This rearrangement joins TRBV7-2 to TRBJ2-1; 12 nucleotides align to TRBD2. The V and J ends lost 1 base and 4 bases, in that order; junction bases with no gene match: 5. The CDR3 consists of 17 residues. Germline V gene lookup returns CDR1 SGHTA and CDR2 FQGNSA.